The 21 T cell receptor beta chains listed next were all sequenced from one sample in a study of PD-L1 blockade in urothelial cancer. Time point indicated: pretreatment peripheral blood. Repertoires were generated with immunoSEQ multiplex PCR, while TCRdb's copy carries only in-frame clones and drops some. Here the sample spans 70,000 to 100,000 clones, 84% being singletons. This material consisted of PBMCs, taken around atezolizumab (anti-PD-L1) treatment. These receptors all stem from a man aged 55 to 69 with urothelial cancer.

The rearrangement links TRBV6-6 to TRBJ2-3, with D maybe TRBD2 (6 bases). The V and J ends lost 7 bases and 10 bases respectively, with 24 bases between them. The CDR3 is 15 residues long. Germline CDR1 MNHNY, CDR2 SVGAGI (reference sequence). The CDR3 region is CASNQPGLPQRAQYF. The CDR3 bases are TGTGCCAGCAACCAGCCGGGTCTCCCTCAGCGGGCGCAGTATTTT.

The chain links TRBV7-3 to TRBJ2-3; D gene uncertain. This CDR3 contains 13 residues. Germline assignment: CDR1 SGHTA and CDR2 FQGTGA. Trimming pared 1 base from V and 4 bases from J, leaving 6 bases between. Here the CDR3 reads CASSLRLADTQYF. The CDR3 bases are TGTGCCAGCAGCTTAAGGTTAGCAGATACGCAGTATTTT.

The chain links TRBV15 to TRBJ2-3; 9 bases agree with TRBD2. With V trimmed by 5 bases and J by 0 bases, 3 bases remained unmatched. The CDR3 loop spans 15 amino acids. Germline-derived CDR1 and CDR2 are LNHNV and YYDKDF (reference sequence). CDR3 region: CATSGGTSSTDTQYF. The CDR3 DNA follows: TGTGCCACCAGCGGCGGGACTAGCAGCACAGATACGCAGTATTTT.

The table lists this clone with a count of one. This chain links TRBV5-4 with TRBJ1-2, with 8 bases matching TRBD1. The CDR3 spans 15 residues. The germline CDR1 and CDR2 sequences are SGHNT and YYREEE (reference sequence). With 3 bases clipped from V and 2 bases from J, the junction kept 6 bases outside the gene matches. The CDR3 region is CASSYTGGLNYGYTF. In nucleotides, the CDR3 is TGTGCCAGCAGCTACACAGGGGGGTTGAACTATGGCTACACCTTC.

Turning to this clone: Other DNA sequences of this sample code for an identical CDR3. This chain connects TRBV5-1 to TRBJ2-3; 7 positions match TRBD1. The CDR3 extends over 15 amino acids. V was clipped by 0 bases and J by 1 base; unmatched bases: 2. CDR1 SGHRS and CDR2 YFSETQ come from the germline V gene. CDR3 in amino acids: CASSLGQGGTDTQYF. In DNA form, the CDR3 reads TGCGCCAGCAGCTTGGGACAGGGCGGCACAGATACGCAGTATTTT.

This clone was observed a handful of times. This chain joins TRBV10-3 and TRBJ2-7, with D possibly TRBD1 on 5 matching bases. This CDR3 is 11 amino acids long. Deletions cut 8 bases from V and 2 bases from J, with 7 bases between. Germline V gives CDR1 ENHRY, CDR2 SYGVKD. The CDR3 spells CAIGAAYEQYF. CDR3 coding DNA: TGTGCCATCGGGGCAGCCTACGAGCAGTACTTC.

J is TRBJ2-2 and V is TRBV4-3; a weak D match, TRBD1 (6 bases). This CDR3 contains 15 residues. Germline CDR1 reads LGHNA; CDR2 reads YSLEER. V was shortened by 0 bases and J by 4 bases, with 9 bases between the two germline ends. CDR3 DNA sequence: TGCGCCAGCAGCCAAGATTCAGGGGTCACCGGGGAGCTGTTTTTT. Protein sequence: CASSQDSGVTGELFF.

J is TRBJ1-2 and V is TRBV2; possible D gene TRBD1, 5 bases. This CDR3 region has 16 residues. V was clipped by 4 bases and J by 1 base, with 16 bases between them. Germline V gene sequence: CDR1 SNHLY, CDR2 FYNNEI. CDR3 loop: CASSGESQVINYGYTF. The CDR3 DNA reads TGTGCCAGCAGTGGGGAATCACAGGTCATTAACTATGGCTACACCTTC.

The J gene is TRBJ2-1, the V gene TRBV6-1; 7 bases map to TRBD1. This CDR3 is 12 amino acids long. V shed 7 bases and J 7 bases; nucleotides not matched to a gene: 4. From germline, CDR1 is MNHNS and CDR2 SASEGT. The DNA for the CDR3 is TGTGCCAGCACCGAGACAGGGAATGAGCAGTTCTTC. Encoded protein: CASTETGNEQFF.

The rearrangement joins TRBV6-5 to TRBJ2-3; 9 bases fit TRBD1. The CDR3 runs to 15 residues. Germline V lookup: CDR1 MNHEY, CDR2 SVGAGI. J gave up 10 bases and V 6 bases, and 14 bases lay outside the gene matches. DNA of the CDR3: TGTGCCAGCAGGTTACTTGGGACAGGGCAGGGGTCGCAGTATTTT. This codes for CASRLLGTGQGSQYF.

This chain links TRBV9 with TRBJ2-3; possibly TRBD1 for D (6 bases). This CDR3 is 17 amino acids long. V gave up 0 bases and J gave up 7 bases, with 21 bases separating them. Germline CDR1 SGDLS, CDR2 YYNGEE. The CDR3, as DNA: TGTGCCAGCAGCGTAGGGGGGCTACATGGAACCCCTAATACGCAGTATTTT. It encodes CASSVGGLHGTPNTQYF.

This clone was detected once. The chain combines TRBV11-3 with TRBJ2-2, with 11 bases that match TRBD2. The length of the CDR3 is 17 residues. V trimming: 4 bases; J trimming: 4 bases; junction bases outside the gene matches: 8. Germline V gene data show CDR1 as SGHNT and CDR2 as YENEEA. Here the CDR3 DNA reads TGTGCCAGCAGCTCCTCCCGACTAGCGGGGCCCACCGGGGAGCTGTTTTTT. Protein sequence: CASSSSRLAGPTGELFF.

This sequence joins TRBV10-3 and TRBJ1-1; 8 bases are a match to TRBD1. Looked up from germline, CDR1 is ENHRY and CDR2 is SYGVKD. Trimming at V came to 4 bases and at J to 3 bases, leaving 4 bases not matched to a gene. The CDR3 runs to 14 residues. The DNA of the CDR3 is TGTGCCATCAGTGTTCAGGGGGCGCACACTGAAGCTTTCTTT. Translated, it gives CAISVQGAHTEAFF.

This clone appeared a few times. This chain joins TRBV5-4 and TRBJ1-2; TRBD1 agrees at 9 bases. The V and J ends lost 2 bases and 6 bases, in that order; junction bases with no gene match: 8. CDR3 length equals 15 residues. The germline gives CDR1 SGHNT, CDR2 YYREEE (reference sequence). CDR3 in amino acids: CASSLPGQGGDGYTF. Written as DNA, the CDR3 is TGTGCCAGCAGCTTACCGGGACAGGGTGGTGATGGCTACACCTTC.

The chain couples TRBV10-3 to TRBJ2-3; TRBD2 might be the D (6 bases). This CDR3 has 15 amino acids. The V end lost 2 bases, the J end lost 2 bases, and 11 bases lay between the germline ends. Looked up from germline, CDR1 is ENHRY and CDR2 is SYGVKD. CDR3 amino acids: CAISEGSGHTDTQYF. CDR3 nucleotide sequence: TGTGCCATCAGTGAGGGAAGCGGGCACACAGATACGCAGTATTTT.

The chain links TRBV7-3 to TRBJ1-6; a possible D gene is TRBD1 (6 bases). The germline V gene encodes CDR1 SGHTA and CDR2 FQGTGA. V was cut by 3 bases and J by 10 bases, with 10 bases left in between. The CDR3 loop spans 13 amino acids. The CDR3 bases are TGTGCCAGCAGCTTGGGGGGGCTCTCACCCCTCCACTTT. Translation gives CASSLGGLSPLHF.

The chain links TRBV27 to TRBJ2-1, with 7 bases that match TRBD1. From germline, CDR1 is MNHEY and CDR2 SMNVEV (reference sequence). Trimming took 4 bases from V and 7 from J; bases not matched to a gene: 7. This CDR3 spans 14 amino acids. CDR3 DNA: TGTGCCAGCAGTTCGGTCACACAGGGGAATGAGCAGTTCTTC. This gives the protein CASSSVTQGNEQFF.

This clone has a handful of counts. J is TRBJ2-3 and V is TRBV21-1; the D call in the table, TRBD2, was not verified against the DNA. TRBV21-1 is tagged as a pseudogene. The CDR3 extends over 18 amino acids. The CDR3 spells CASSLTRLAGDPTDTQYF. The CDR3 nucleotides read TGTGCCAGCAGCTTAACCCGACTAGCGGGGGACCCCACAGATACGCAGTATTTT.

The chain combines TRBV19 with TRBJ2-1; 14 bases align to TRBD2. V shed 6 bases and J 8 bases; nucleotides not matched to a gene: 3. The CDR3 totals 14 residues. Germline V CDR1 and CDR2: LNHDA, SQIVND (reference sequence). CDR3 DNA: TGTGCCAGTAGACGACTAGCGGGAGGGTATGAGCAGTTCTTC. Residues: CASRRLAGGYEQFF.

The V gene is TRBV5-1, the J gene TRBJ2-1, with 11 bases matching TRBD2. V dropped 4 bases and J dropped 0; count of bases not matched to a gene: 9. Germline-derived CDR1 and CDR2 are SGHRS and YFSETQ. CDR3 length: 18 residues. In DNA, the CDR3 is TGCGCCAGCAGCGTTCTAGCGGGGGGCCGTAGCTCCTACAATGAGCAGTTCTTC. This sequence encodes CASSVLAGGRSSYNEQFF. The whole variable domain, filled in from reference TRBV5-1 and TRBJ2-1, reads KAGVTQTPRYLIKTRGQQVTLSCSPISGHRSVSWYQQTPGQGLQFLFEYFSETQRNKGNFPGRFSGRQFSNSRSEMNVSTLELGDSALYLCASSVLAGGRSSYNEQFFGPGTRLTVL.

The CDR3 nucleotides are TGTGCCAGCAGCGTAAACCGGGAGGGCCTCGAGCAGTACTTC. It yields the protein CASSVNREGLEQYF. V and J are TRBV9 and TRBJ2-7; 8 positions agree with TRBD2. The junction had 6 bases not matched to a gene; V was cut back by 1 base and J by 6 bases. The CDR3 loop spans 14 amino acids. Germline V CDR1 and CDR2: SGDLS, YYNGEE.